The source of this T cell receptor beta chain is a study of blood T cell repertoires in COVID-19. The wider study: The United States, Italy and Spain provided the acute and convalescent COVID-19 samples. Sources were T cells, B-cell-depleted T cells, or PBMCs; the material itself was cDNA or gDNA.

TCRdb's copy holds only in-frame clones and misses some; the assay was immunoSEQ multiplex PCR. The sample consists of 200,000 to 300,000 clones, approximately 90% of them appearing once. Those enrolled, adults aged roughly 18 to 90 years, came from about two dozen US areas. Cohort placement rested on clinical history that participants reported themselves. Trimming cost V 4 bases and J 0 bases, with 8 bases left between them. CDR3 length equals 15 residues. Germline V CDR1 and CDR2: SGHDT, YYEEEE. The sequence was obtained from a woman in her thirties who had recovered from COVID-19. The chain has TRBV5-6 and TRBJ2-6; D gene ambiguous. Sequencing was carried out using PBMCs or T cells enriched from blood (not recorded which). CDR3 DNA: TGTGCCAGCAGCCCGAGCACCTCTGGGGCCAACGTCCTGACTTTC. It specifies CASSPSTSGANVLTF.